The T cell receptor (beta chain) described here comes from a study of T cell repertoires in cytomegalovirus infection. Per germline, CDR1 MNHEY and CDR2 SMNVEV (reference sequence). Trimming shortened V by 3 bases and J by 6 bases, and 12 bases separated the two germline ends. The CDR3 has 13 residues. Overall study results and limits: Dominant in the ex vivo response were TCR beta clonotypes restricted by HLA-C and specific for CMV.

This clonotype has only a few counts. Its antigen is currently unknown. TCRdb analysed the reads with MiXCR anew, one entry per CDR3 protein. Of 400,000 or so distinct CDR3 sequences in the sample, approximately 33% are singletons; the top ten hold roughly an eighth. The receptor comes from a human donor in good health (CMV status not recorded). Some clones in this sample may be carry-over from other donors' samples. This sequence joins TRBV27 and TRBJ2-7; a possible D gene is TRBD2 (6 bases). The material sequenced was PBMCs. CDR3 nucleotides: TGTGCCAGCAGTTTTTCGGGGGTTGGCGAGCAGTACTTC. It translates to CASSFSGVGEQYF.